Detailed here is one TCR beta chain. Antigen unknown. This specimen belongs to a study of CD8+CD57+ T cells in acquired aplastic anemia. Overall study context: Sorted CD4+ and CD8+ cells gave an average of approximately 3.1 ug of DNA. Overall study findings and caveats: Patients and controls were found to share fewer than 35 CD8+ CDR3 sequences. A significant difference in CD8+ Simpson's diversity between patients and controls was not found.

Germline CDR1 reads LNHDA; CDR2 reads SQIVND (reference sequence). V lost 5 bases, J lost 6 bases, and 14 bases lay in between. This CDR3 comprises 14 residues. Only patients with CD8+CD57+ cell expansion on flow cytometry were chosen for sequencing. Severe acquired aplastic anemia was present in all patients. Genomic DNA templated the TCR beta VDJ and CDR3 profiling. From the reads, TCRdb called clonotypes with MiXCR, one entry per CDR3 protein. The sample contains approximately 80,000 distinct CDR3 sequences, 60% to 75% of which appear only once. This TCR derives from a human donor with aplastic anemia. This chain joins TRBV19 and TRBJ2-1, with D maybe TRBD1 (6 bases). The sequenced material came from sorted CD4+, CD8+, or CD8+CD57+ T cells (not recorded which) from PBMCs. Here the CDR3 reads CASSPTGTRNEQFF. The CDR3 region has the DNA TGTGCCAGTAGTCCGACCGGGACACGCAATGAGCAGTTCTTC.